The 7 T cell receptor beta chains below all came from one sample that was sequenced in a study of CD8 T cells in ankylosing spondylitis. TCRdb itself ran the 5' RACE reads through MiXCR, one entry per CDR3 protein. The table records 300,000 to 350,000 distinct CDR3 sequences, around 20% of them present only once. Specimen: blood, either unsorted or a sorted T cell fraction (not recorded which). The receptor set was obtained from a female donor with ankylosing spondylitis or in good health (not recorded which).

This chain connects TRBV3-1 to TRBJ2-3; possible D gene TRBD2, 7 bases. V lost 4 bases to trimming and J lost 4 bases, with 12 bases between them. Germline V gene sequence: CDR1 LGHDT, CDR2 YNNKEL (reference sequence). The CDR3 consists of 14 residues. This chain's CDR3 is CASSPTGRADTQYF. The CDR3 DNA sequence: TGTGCCAGCAGCCCCACAGGGAGGGCAGATACGCAGTATTTT.

This clonotype was counted between two and nine times. The chain combines TRBV6-5 with TRBJ1-1; D is uncertain. Germline assignment: CDR1 MNHEY and CDR2 SVGAGI. V lost 0 bases and J 0 bases, leaving 11 bases between the germline ends. This CDR3 contains 16 residues. This CDR3 is CASSYSSGLMNTEAFF. CDR3 bases: TGTGCCAGCAGTTACTCGAGTGGGCTAATGAACACTGAAGCTTTCTTT.

This rearrangement joins TRBV12-3 or TRBV12-4 to TRBJ1-5; no clear D gene. V lost 3 bases and J lost 7, with 10 bases in between. The CDR3 has 13 amino acids. The CDR3 region is CASSFLTVQPQHF. The CDR3 DNA reads as TGTGCCAGCAGTTTCCTCACCGTCCAGCCCCAGCATTTT.

The genes are TRBV12-5 and TRBJ2-1, with 8 positions matching TRBD2. CDR3 length: 16 amino acids. Germline CDR1 is LGHNT and CDR2 is FRNRAP. V lost 0 bases, J lost 7 bases, and 8 bases stayed unmatched. The CDR3 coding sequence is TGTGCTAGTGGTTTGGTAGTAAGCGGGAGAGGAAATGAGCAGTTCTTC. Translated, it gives CASGLVVSGRGNEQFF.

The sample holds a few counts of this clonotype. The chain links TRBV6-5 to TRBJ2-7; 7 nucleotides line up with TRBD2. Trimming took 2 bases from V and 3 from J; bases not matched to a gene: 7. The CDR3 runs 15 residues. Germline V gene data show CDR1 as MNHEY and CDR2 as SVGAGI. The CDR3 DNA is TGTGCCAGCAGTTACGGGTCGGGAGGCATCTACGAGCAGTACTTC. Translated, it gives CASSYGSGGIYEQYF.

The chain is built from TRBV10-2 and TRBJ2-7, with TRBD1 matching 8 bases. Germline CDR1 WSHSY, CDR2 SAAADI. V was clipped by 2 bases and J by 7 bases; unmatched bases: 7. The CDR3 spans 14 residues. The CDR3 bases are TGCGCCAGCAGTGAGGGGCAGGGGGCGAGGGAGCAGTACTTC. Amino acids: CASSEGQGAREQYF.

The genes are TRBV20-1 and TRBJ2-1; D may be TRBD2 (5 bases). The CDR3 is 12 residues long. Germline CDR1 reads DFQATT; CDR2 reads SNEGSKA (reference sequence). Trimming removed 5 bases from V and 4 bases from J, with 9 bases in between. The CDR3: CSAGGLYNEQFF. DNA of the CDR3: TGCAGTGCTGGAGGACTTTACAATGAGCAGTTCTTC.